This TCR beta chain is from a study of shared clonotypes between healthy human individuals. The CDR3 loop spans 14 amino acids. Germline CDR1 and CDR2: KGHSH and LQKENI. Trimming took off 4 bases at V and 0 bases at J, with 8 bases between the two ends. In the original analysis: For the immunoSEQ data, sequences were junction-only without quality scores, so filtering differed. Using immunoSEQ multiplex PCR, the repertoire was profiled, and TCRdb retains in-frame clones only, with some absent. V, J and clone size are those of that table, while D and trimming were read from the DNA. The table has about 710,000 clones, 72% seen once. None of the donors, who were healthy HIV-negative adults, had recently had acute infections or vaccinations. The study separated CD4+ cells into CD45RA+ naive and CD45RA-negative memory subsets.

Sequencing was carried out using memory CD4+ T cells sorted from blood. Subset here: CD45RA-negative fraction. This TCR derives from a woman in her 30s in good health. The rearrangement joins TRBV18 to TRBJ2-3; no reliable D call. The CDR3 sequence: CASSRGSSTDTQYF. The CDR3 nucleotides read TGTGCCAGCTCACGCGGATCTAGCACAGATACGCAGTATTTT. Filled out from reference TRBV18 and TRBJ2-3, the complete variable domain reads NAGVMQNPRHLVRRRGQEARLRCSPMKGHSHVYWYRQLPEEGLKFMVYLQKENIIDESGMPKERFSAEFPKEGPSILRIQQVVRGDSAAYFCASSRGSSTDTQYFGPGTRLTVL.